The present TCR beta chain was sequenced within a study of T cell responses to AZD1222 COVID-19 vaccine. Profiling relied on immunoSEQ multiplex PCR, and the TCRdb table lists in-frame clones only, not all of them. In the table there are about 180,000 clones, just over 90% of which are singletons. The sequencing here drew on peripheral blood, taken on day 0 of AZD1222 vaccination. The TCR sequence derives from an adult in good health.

CDR3 nucleotide sequence: TGTGCCAGCAGCTCTTCGACAGGGGGCCCCTACAATGAGCAGTTCTTC. Translation: CASSSSTGGPYNEQFF. The chain recombines TRBV9 with TRBJ2-1; 10 bases map to TRBD1. The germline CDR1 and CDR2 sequences are SGDLS and YYNGEE. The trim removed 4 bases at V and 2 bases at J, leaving 6 bases unmatched. This CDR3 region has 16 residues.